Sequencing of this TCR beta chain was carried out in a study of molecular identifiers for immune sequencing clone quantification (dated 2018 in TCRdb). A note on the overall study: In a replicate experiment, RNA from around 20,000 or 100,000 naive CD8 T cells was split into five aliquots, four of which were sequenced. This methods study used CD8 T cells to benchmark TCR RNA copy counting and molecular-identifier clustering-based TCR repertoire sequencing (MIDCIRS). What the research found in general, with its limitations: When barcode sub-clustering was not used, chimeric consensus sequences inflated TCR diversity, with chimeras reaching as high as 47%. Modeling indicated about 3 TCR RNA copies recovered per cell, compared with about ten by digital PCR, which implies a capture efficiency of around 29%. Highly expanded clone sizes could be underestimated if identical TCR molecules share a barcode. Spiked-in Jurkat TCR RNA (10 copies' worth), which is not part of the donor repertoire, was contained in the naive libraries. In CMV-specific effector cells, clones with more than 20 RNA copies contained over 99% of molecules, whereas in naive cells such clones contained under 1% of molecules. Spiked-in Jurkat TCR RNA equal to a single cell's worth was reported to be detectable even within 1,100,000 naive CD8 T cells.

A few counts support this clonotype. It has no known antigen specificity. Base qualities are not recorded, but no much larger clone differs from it by a single base. Naive CD8 T cell libraries were made from 20,000 to 1,000,000 sorted cells using 10%, 30% or 50% of purified RNA. Naive CD8 T cells were FACS-sorted as CD8+CD4-CCR7+CD45RA+ on a BD FACSAria II into RLT Plus buffer. Ten to eleven TCR copies' worth of Jurkat RNA were spiked into about 20,000-1,100,000 naive CD8 T cell samples to test detection sensitivity. Enrichment of CD8 T cells was done with RosetteSep CD8+ T Cell Enrichment Cocktail plus Ficoll-Paque, and ACK red cell lysis came afterward. V is clipped by 0 bases and J by 3 bases, and the sequence between their germline boundaries is 12 bases long. CDR1 and CDR2, looked up from the germline V gene, are LGHNA and YSLEER. The CDR3, cysteine through phenylalanine, is 15 amino acids long. The entry retains the CDR3 DNA only, 45 bases that are in frame from base 1.

Library prep was done by PCR. TCRdb names Illumina HiSeq 4000 as the instrument used. Bulk TCR libraries were prepared as previously described, using TCR primers listed in Table S5. Purification of total RNA was performed with the Qiagen AllPrep DNA/RNA kit. Reads from multiple sequencing runs of the same library were pooled before analysis. The published analysis was carried out like this. Reads were retained only if the reads had an exact TCR constant sequence, and the retained reads were trimmed to 150 nt and grouped according to their 12-nt molecular barcodes. Reads in each barcode group were sub-clustered using a 15% Levenshtein threshold, and a quality-weighted consensus sequence was built for each RNA molecule. Non-functional sequences were discarded, and so were lower-count sequences lying one edit away from another sequence. On the basis of fitting two negative binomial distributions, barcode sub-clusters with fewer than 20% of the maximum read count were discarded. TCRdb cleaned the public reads at Q25 with fastp, built clones with MiXCR and kept in-frame beta chains. Rows with a matching CDR3 protein are joined into one entry that keeps the most common DNA and genes. The V and J calls follow TCRdb's processing rather than the paper's. This sample lists about 300,000 distinct CDR3 sequences; 20% to 25% were detected once. The biggest ten clones account for under 0.95% of the sample.

Sequenced material: naive CD8+ T cells from blood, with Jurkat cell RNA spiked in. The cell subset or site label, read with the paper, signifies: FACS-sorted CD8+CD4-CCR7+CD45RA+ naive T cells. The receptor's source is a human donor in good health. Some libraries in this study had Jurkat cell RNA spiked in. The rearranged chain carries TRBV4-3 and TRBJ2-7, with the D gene too uncertain to name. The encoded CDR3 is CASSQDRAAVYEQYF. At the DNA level, the sequence is TGCGCCAGCAGCCAAGATCGGGCCGCAGTCTACGAGCAGTACTTC.